The clone carrying this T cell receptor beta chain came up once. Antigen unknown. Subsets obtained from CD4+ cells comprised CD45RA+ naive and CD45RA-negative memory cells. Sorted subsets were amplified in replicate PCRs using 200 ng DNA, roughly 30,000 T cell genomes. Assay: immunoSEQ multiplex PCR; the TCRdb copy retains only in-frame clones and omits some. The sample shows roughly 170,000 clones, approximately 62% of them seen only once. This CDR3 is built from 15 residues. Germline V CDR1 and CDR2: KGHSH, LQKENI. The J segment lost 1 base and the V segment lost 10 bases, leaving 11 bases of the junction unmatched. This sample is part of a study of shared clonotypes between healthy human individuals. The study's findings and limits: Larger estimated richness was generally recorded for naive subsets relative to memory subsets. Researchers sampled blood only, noting tissue repertoires likely differ.

The sample consisted of memory CD4+ T cells sorted from blood. Documented subset: CD45RA-negative fraction. The TCR was taken from a young man in good health. The V gene is TRBV18, the J gene TRBJ2-3, with 7 bases lining up with TRBD1. The CDR3 spells CATARIQGRTDTQYF. The CDR3 bases are TGTGCCACAGCTCGTATACAGGGGCGCACAGATACGCAGTATTTT.